This note documents a single T cell receptor (beta chain) sequence. What it binds is not known. As to time point: sample taken at primary tumor resection. Whole RNA from tumor, nontumor lung or frozen PBMC was sequenced unsorted. Per germline, CDR1 MNHNY and CDR2 SVGAGI (reference sequence). The CDR3 loop spans 13 amino acids. V was trimmed by 7 bases and J by 5 bases, leaving 15 bases between them. TCRdb called the 5' RACE reads again in MiXCR, with one record for every CDR3 protein. The sample holds roughly 9,000 distinct CDR3 sequences; under 8% are singletons and the top ten take roughly 28%. This entry is derived from a study of spatial heterogeneity in lung cancer. At the level of the study: Strong correlation linked TCR transcript counts in tumor regions to a T cell module score derived from matched bulk RNA-seq. Points from the study as a whole: Expanded TCRs that were ubiquitous or regional had counts tracking ubiquitous and regional nonsynonymous mutations, respectively. Expanded alpha and beta TCR counts within tumors tracked tumor mutation counts.

The sample was lung tumor tissue, taken at surgery. The origin of this receptor is a male donor with early-stage non-small cell lung cancer. The J gene is TRBJ2-7, the V gene TRBV6-6; either TRBD1 or TRBD2 may fit D (5 bases each). This CDR3 reads CASTPRDQHEQYF. The CDR3 nucleotides read TGTGCCAGCACCCCCCGGGACCAACACGAGCAGTACTTC.